This T cell receptor beta chain was profiled in a study of blood T cell repertoires in COVID-19. Study information: Spain, Italy and the United States supplied samples that represented acute and convalescent COVID-19.

The germline gives CDR1 KGHDR, CDR2 SFDVKD. V lost 5 bases and J lost 2; bases outside the gene matches: 0. The CDR3 consists of 14 residues. Seattle patient enrollment occurred during active infection, with longitudinal follow-up thereafter. This clone was seen a single time. This table comes from immunoSEQ multiplex PCR, and its TCRdb copy is limited to in-frame clones, with some not included. Of 150,000 to 200,000 clones listed, roughly 79% are singletons. The V call is TRBV24-1, the J call TRBJ2-7; TRBD2 agrees at 12 bases. The source of this sequence is an elderly woman with COVID-19, enrolled during active disease. The specimen was peripheral blood. CDR3 amino acids: CATSGTSGTYEQYF. CDR3 sequence (DNA): TGTGCCACCAGTGGGACTAGCGGGACCTACGAGCAGTACTTC.